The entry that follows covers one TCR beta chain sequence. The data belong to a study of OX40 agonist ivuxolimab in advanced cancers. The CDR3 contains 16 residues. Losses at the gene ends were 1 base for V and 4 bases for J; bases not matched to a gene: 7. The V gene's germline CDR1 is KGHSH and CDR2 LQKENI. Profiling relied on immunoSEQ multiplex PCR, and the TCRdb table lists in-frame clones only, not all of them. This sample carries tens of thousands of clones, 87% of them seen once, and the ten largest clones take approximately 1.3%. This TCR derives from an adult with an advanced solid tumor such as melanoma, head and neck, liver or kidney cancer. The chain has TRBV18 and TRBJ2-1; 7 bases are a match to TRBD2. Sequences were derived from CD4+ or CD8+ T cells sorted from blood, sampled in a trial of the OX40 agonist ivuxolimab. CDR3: CASSPLSSGPYNEQFF. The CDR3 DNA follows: TGTGCCAGCTCACCACTAAGTAGCGGGCCTTACAATGAGCAGTTCTTC.